Included here is one T cell receptor beta chain sequence, with context. Antigen: not known. This specimen belongs to a study of early T cells in non-severe SARS-CoV-2 infection. Study information: Sequencing input comprised bulk RNA from unsorted whole blood; chain pairing was not available.

Germline V lookup: CDR1 MDHEN, CDR2 SYDVKM. This CDR3 is 15 amino acids long. Trimming removed 7 bases from V and 5 bases from J, with 20 bases in between. Molecules of cDNA were individually given unique molecular identifiers that were attached to them. TCRdb redid the calling of the 5' RACE reads with MiXCR, one entry per CDR3 protein. This sample has under 90,000 distinct CDR3 sequences, with 12% to 15% found just once. Study-level findings and limits: VDJdb matching, biased toward anti-spike CD8 responses, missed private and CD4 specificities.

This chain connects TRBV28 to TRBJ1-1; D is unresolved. Specimen: whole blood. The sequence was collected from an adult who was a healthcare worker with PCR-confirmed SARS-CoV-2 infection or an uninfected control (not recorded which). The CDR3 spells CASTRPEGSRTEAFF. CDR3 nucleotide sequence: TGTGCCAGCACCCGACCCGAGGGCAGTCGGACTGAAGCTTTCTTT.